The rows below give T cell receptor beta chains drawn from one sample of a study of T cell responses to AZD1222 COVID-19 vaccine. Measured with immunoSEQ multiplex PCR; TCRdb has only the in-frame clones, and not every one. This table has about 98,000 clones, almost 90% appearing once. Specimen: peripheral blood, collected on day 0 of MenACWY control vaccination. The receptors here all came from an adult in good health. Both conserved end residues are part of each CDR3. The order of the fields is J gene, V gene, D gene, clone size, CDR3 DNA, CDR3 protein. The D gene is left open where the match is weak. Size values are once, few and many counts, or a class for expanded clones, and some rows have none.

TRBJ2-1 | TRBV9 | TRBD2 | - | TGTGCCAGCAGCGTAGTGATAGCGGGGTTAGATGAGCAGTTCTTC | CASSVVIAGLDEQFF
TRBJ2-5 | TRBV18 | - | - | TGTGCCAGCTCACCAGAGCTAGTCAGGCCAGAGACCCAGTACTTC | CASSPELVRPETQYF
TRBJ2-7 | TRBV6-5 | - | - | TGTGCCAGCAGTCCCGCCGGGACGGAATCCTACGAGCAGTACTTC | CASSPAGTESYEQYF
TRBJ1-2 | TRBV12-3/TRBV12-4 | TRBD1 | - | TGTGCCAGCAGGTCTCCAGGGGGCGGGGGCTACACCTTC | CASRSPGGGGYTF
TRBJ2-3 | TRBV4-2 | TRBD2 | - | TGTGCCAGCAGCCAAGGGACCAGCGGGGGGGCGACAGATACGCAGTATTTT | CASSQGTSGGATDTQYF
TRBJ1-1 | TRBV5-5 | - | - | TGTGCCAGCAGCCCAACTCTACAGGTGAACACTGAAGCTTTCTTT | CASSPTLQVNTEAFF
TRBJ1-1 | TRBV5-5 | - | - | TGTGCCAGCAGCCCCACGGGGAGAACTGAAGCTTTCTTT | CASSPTGRTEAFF
TRBJ1-4 | TRBV13 | TRBD1 | - | TGTGCCAGCAGCCCGAAGGACAGGGGGGGAGTGGAAAAACTGTTTTTT | CASSPKDRGGVEKLFF
TRBJ1-2 | TRBV20-1 | - | - | TGCAGTGCTATTGACAACCAGGGCTATGGCTACACCTTC | CSAIDNQGYGYTF
TRBJ1-2 | TRBV3-1/TRBV3-2 | TRBD1 | - | TGTGCCAGCAGAAGACAGGGGGCAGGGTATGGCTACACCTTC | CASRRQGAGYGYTF
TRBJ1-2 | TRBV28 | TRBD1 | - | TGTGCCAGCAGTCTCTTACAACAAGTACAGGGGCATGGCTACACCTTC | CASSLLQQVQGHGYTF
TRBJ2-7 | TRBV6-5 | TRBD2 | - | TGTGCCAGCAGTTACCGTAGCGGGGGCAGCTCCTACGAGCAGTACTTC | CASSYRSGGSSYEQYF
TRBJ1-4 | TRBV11-2 | TRBD1 | - | TGTGCCAGCAGCGGGACAGGGTCTTCTGAAAAACTGTTTTTT | CASSGTGSSEKLFF
TRBJ1-4 | TRBV5-6 | - | - | TGTGCCAGCACTCTGGCTGGGGCACAGGGCGGAGGTGAAAAACTGTTTTTT | CASTLAGAQGGGEKLFF
TRBJ1-6 | TRBV6-5 | - | - | TGTGCCAGCAGGATTTACCTGGGGTCACCCCTCCACTTT | CASRIYLGSPLHF
TRBJ2-2 | TRBV5-1 | TRBD1 | - | TGCGCCAGCAGCGTGACAGGGGCGAACACCGGGGAGCTGTTTTTT | CASSVTGANTGELFF
TRBJ2-1 | TRBV7-9 | TRBD1 | once | TGTGCCAGCAGTCGCGGACAGGGGGCAGGGAATGAGCAGTTCTTC | CASSRGQGAGNEQFF
TRBJ2-3 | TRBV5-4 | TRBD2 | - | TGTGCCAGCAGCTCTACTAGCGGAGATACGCAGTATTTT | CASSSTSGDTQYF
TRBJ1-4 | TRBV7-8 | - | - | TGTGCCAGCAGCTTAAGCTTCCCGAATGAAAAACTGTTTTTT | CASSLSFPNEKLFF
TRBJ2-7 | TRBV3-1/TRBV3-2 | - | - | TGTGCCAGCAGCCAAGACAGAGACGAGCAGTACTTC | CASSQDRDEQYF
TRBJ2-7 | TRBV24-1 | - | - | TGTGCCACCAGTTCTCCTGTTGGCTACGAGCAGTACTTC | CATSSPVGYEQYF
TRBJ2-3 | TRBV13 | TRBD1 | - | TGTGCCAGCAGCTTATTGGGGACAGGGTCGACAGATACGCAGTATTTT | CASSLLGTGSTDTQYF
TRBJ2-1 | TRBV5-4 | - | - | TGTGCCAGCAGCCGGGAGGTCAGGACAGTTTTCAATGAGCAGTTCTTC | CASSREVRTVFNEQFF
TRBJ1-1 | TRBV28 | - | - | TGTGCCAGCAGTGCCCCGGGAGTAGGGATAACTGAAGCTTTCTTT | CASSAPGVGITEAFF
TRBJ1-1 | TRBV7-9 | TRBD1 | once | TGTGCCAGCAGCTTAGAACCAGGGGGCGGTAACACTGAAGCTTTCTTT | CASSLEPGGGNTEAFF
TRBJ1-1 | TRBV10-3 | - | few | TGTGCCATCAGTGATCCTGGGGTTGAGAACACTGAAGCTTTCTTT | CAISDPGVENTEAFF
TRBJ2-1 | TRBV19 | - | - | TGTGCCAGTAGTGTCTCAGGGGGGTCGGTTCGGAATGAGCAGTTCTTC | CASSVSGGSVRNEQFF
TRBJ2-7 | TRBV12-3/TRBV12-4 | - | once | TGTGCCAGCAGTTTGGGGTCCGAGCAGTACTTC | CASSLGSEQYF
TRBJ2-7 | TRBV18 | TRBD2 | - | TGTGCCAGCTCACCACCGGGCCTAGCGGAAAAAGGCGAGCAGTACTTC | CASSPPGLAEKGEQYF
TRBJ2-1 | TRBV2 | - | - | TGTGCCAGCAGTGAAGCGCTCGGTGGGGGTATGGAGCAGTTCTTC | CASSEALGGGMEQFF
TRBJ1-1 | TRBV4-3 | - | - | TGCGCCAGCAGCCAAGCAACAGGGTGGGCTGAAGCTTTCTTT | CASSQATGWAEAFF
TRBJ1-4 | TRBV4-2 | - | - | TGTGCCAGCAGCCAAGATAAGAGGGGAAATGAAAAACTGTTTTTT | CASSQDKRGNEKLFF
TRBJ1-1 | TRBV5-4 | TRBD1 | - | TGTGCCAGCAGCCCTAATCGGGACAGCCACACTGAAGCTTTCTTT | CASSPNRDSHTEAFF
TRBJ1-2 | TRBV11-2 | - | once | TGTGCCAGCAGCTTAGGACCCTATGGCTACACCTTC | CASSLGPYGYTF
TRBJ1-1 | TRBV3-1/TRBV3-2 | - | - | TGTGCCAGCAGCCAAGCTAGTGTAGGAGTTGGACATTTCCGTGAAGCTTTCTTT | CASSQASVGVGHFREAFF
TRBJ1-4 | TRBV3-1/TRBV3-2 | TRBD1 | few | TGTGCCAGCAGCCAAAGGGGCGGGACAGGGTCTGAAAAACTGTTTTTT | CASSQRGGTGSEKLFF
TRBJ2-2 | TRBV28 | - | - | TGTGCCAGCAAAACAGGGTCGGGCGGGGAGCTGTTTTTT | CASKTGSGGELFF
TRBJ1-4 | TRBV6-5 | TRBD1 | - | TGTGCCAGCAGCACGACAGGGCCCGGTGAAAAACTGTTTTTT | CASSTTGPGEKLFF
TRBJ1-1 | TRBV6-5 | - | once | TGTGCCAGCAGTTCGCAGGGTGAAGCTTTCTTT | CASSSQGEAFF
TRBJ1-5 | TRBV28 | - | - | TGTGCCAGCAGCTTGACGGGAAATAGCAATCAGCCCCAGCATTTT | CASSLTGNSNQPQHF
TRBJ1-5 | TRBV5-6 | TRBD1 | - | TGTGCCAGCAGCGCCGGACAGGGGGGATGGAATCAGCCCCAGCATTTT | CASSAGQGGWNQPQHF
TRBJ1-6 | TRBV6-5 | - | few | TGTGCCAGCAGTTACTCGAGCCAGGGTCGCTCACCCCTCCACTTT | CASSYSSQGRSPLHF
TRBJ1-2 | TRBV6-5 | - | - | TGTGCCAGCAGCCCGGGACTCTTTAACTATGGCTACACCTTC | CASSPGLFNYGYTF
TRBJ2-1 | TRBV19 | TRBD1 | - | TGTGCCAGTTCGACAGGGGAAACCGATGAGCAGTTCTTC | CASSTGETDEQFF
TRBJ1-2 | TRBV20-1 | - | - | TGCAGTGCTAGTCCTGGATCCCACTATGGCTACACCTTC | CSASPGSHYGYTF